The source of this TCR beta chain is a study of blood T cell repertoires in COVID-19. Study-wide background: Acute and convalescent COVID-19 specimens originated in the United States, Italy and Spain. T cells, B-cell-depleted T cells, or PBMCs provided the cDNA or gDNA that served as material.

The germline CDR1 and CDR2 sequences are SQVTM and ANQGSEA. V shed 5 bases, J shed 1 base, and the junction held 6 bases outside the gene matches. The length of the CDR3 is 14 residues. Authors' processing steps: Using reference gene primer amplification, nucleated cell counts were estimated. Method: immunoSEQ multiplex PCR; TCRdb's copy keeps in-frame clones and lacks some. That table supplies the V and J calls and clone size; D and trimming were determined from the DNA. The sample carries about 200,000 clones, 65% to 90% recorded once. Participants were aged about 18 to 100 years, lived in under 30 US areas, and enrolled virtually.

The receptor's source is a woman aged 40 to 50 with acute COVID-19. The J gene is TRBJ2-5, the V gene TRBV29-1; 8 positions match TRBD2. Input material: PBMCs or T cells enriched from blood (not recorded which). Here the CDR3 reads CSVTSGSGQETQYF. Here the CDR3 DNA reads TGCAGCGTTACGAGCGGGAGTGGCCAAGAGACCCAGTACTTC. Variable domain in full (rest from reference TRBV29-1 and TRBJ2-5): SAVISQKPSRDICQRGTSLTIQCQVDSQVTMMFWYRQQPGQSLTLIATANQGSEATYESGFVIDKFPISRPNLTFSTLTVSNMSPEDSSIYLCSVTSGSGQETQYFGPGTRLLVL.